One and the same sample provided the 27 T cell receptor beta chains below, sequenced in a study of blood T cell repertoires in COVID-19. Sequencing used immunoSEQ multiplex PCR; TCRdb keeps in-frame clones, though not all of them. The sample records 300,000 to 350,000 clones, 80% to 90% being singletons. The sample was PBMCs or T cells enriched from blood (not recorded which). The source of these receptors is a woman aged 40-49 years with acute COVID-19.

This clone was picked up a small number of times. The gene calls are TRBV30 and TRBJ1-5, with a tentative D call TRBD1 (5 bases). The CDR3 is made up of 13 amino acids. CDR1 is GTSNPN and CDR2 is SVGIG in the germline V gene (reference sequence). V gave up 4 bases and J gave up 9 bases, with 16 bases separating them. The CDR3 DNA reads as TGTGCCTGGAATAAGGGACCGGGGGGGCCCCAGCATTTT. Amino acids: CAWNKGPGGPQHF.

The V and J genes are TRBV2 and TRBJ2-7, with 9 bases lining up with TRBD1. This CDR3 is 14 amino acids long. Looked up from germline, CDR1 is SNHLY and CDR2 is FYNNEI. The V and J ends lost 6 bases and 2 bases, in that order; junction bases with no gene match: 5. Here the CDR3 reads CASSRDRVAYEQYF. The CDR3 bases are TGTGCCAGCAGCAGGGACAGGGTTGCCTACGAGCAGTACTTC.

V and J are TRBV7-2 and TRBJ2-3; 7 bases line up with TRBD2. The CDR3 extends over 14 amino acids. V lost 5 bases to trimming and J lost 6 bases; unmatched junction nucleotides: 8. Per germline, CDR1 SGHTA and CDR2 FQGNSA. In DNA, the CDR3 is TGTGCCAGCAGCCCGTCCGACGGGAGGGATACGCAGTATTTT. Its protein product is CASSPSDGRDTQYF.

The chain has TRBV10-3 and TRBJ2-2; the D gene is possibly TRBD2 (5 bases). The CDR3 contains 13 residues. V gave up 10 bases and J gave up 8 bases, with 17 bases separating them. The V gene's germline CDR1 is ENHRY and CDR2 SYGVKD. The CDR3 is CATPSSRGGELFF. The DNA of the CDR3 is TGTGCCACCCCCTCATCCCGGGGAGGGGAGCTGTTTTTT.

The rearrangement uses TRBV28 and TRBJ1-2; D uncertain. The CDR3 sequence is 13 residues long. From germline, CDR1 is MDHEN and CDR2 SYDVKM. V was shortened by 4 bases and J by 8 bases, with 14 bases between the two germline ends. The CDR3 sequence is CASSSPSSRGYTF. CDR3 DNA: TGTGCCAGCAGTTCGCCCTCGAGCCGGGGCTACACCTTC.

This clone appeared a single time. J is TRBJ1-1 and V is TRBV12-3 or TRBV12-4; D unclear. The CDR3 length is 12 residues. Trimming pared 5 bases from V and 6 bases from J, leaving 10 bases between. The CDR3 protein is CASSRVDAEAFF. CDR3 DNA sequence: TGTGCCAGCAGTCGGGTGGATGCTGAAGCTTTCTTT.

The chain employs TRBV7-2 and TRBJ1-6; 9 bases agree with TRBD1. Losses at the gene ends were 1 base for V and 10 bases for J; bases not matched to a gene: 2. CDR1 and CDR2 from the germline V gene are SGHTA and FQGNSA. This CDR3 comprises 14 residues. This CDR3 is CASSLDRGLSPLHF. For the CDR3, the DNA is TGTGCCAGCAGCTTAGACAGGGGGCTCTCACCCCTCCACTTT.

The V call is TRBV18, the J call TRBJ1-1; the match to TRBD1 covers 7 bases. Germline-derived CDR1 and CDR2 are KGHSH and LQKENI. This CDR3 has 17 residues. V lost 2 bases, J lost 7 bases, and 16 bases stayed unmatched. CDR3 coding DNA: TGTGCCAGCTCACCAGGGTTTATTGGGGAAGGGGGCCTTGAAGCTTTCTTT. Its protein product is CASSPGFIGEGGLEAFF.

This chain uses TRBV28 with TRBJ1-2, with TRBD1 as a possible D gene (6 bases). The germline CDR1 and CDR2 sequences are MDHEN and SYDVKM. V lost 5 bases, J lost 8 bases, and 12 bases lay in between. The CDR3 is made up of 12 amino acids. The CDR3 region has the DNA TGTGCCAGCAGTGGACAGCGTGGCGGCTACACCTTC. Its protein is CASSGQRGGYTF.

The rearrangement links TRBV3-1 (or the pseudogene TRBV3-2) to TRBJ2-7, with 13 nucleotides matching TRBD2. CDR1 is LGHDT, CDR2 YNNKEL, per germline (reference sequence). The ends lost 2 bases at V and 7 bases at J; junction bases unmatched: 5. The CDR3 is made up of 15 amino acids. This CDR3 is CASSQPGLAGKEQYF. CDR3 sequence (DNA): TGTGCCAGCAGCCAACCGGGACTAGCGGGAAAAGAGCAGTACTTC.

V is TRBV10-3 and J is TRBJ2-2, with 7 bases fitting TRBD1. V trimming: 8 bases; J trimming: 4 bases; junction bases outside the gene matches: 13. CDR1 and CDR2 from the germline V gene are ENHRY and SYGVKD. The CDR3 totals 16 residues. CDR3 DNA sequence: TGTGCCATCGCTACAGGGGCAGGCGAGGGCACCGGGGAGCTGTTTTTT. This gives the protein CAIATGAGEGTGELFF.

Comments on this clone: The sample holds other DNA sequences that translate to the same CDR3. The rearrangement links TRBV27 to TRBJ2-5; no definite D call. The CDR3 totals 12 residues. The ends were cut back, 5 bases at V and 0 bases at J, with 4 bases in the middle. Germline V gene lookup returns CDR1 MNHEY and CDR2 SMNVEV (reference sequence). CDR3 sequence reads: CASSNNQETQYF. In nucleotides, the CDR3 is TGTGCCAGCAGTAATAACCAAGAGACCCAGTACTTC.

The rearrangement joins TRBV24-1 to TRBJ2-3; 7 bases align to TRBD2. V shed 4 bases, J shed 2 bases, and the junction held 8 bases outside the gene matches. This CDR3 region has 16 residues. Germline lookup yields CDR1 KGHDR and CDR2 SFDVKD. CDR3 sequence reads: CATSDPSSGSTDTQYF. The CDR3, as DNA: TGTGCCACCAGTGACCCCTCTAGCGGTTCCACAGATACGCAGTATTTT.

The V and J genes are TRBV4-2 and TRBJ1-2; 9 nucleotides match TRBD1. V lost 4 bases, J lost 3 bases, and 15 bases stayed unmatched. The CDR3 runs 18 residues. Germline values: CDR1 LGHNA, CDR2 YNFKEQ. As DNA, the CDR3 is TGTGCCAGCAGCCTGGCGCCGGGACAGGGCAAGGTGTACTATGGCTACACCTTC. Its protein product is CASSLAPGQGKVYYGYTF.

CDR3 protein: CATSDSRRSGTDTQYF. The CDR3 bases are TGTGCCACCAGTGACTCACGGAGGTCAGGCACAGATACGCAGTATTTT. The chain employs TRBV24-1 and TRBJ2-3; tentatively, D is TRBD2 (5 bases). Looked up from germline, CDR1 is KGHDR and CDR2 is SFDVKD. This CDR3 comprises 16 residues. Deletions cut 4 bases from V and 1 base from J, with 14 bases between.

In nucleotides, the CDR3 is TGTGCCAGCAGCTTAGGGCGGGGACTCCCAAGTTACAATGAGCAGTTCTTC. It is translated as CASSLGRGLPSYNEQFF. The chain combines TRBV7-9 with TRBJ2-1, with D perhaps matching TRBD2 (6 bases). This CDR3 comprises 17 residues. Germline V gene sequence: CDR1 SEHNR, CDR2 FQNEAQ (reference sequence). V shed 1 base and J shed 4 bases, with 17 bases lying between them.

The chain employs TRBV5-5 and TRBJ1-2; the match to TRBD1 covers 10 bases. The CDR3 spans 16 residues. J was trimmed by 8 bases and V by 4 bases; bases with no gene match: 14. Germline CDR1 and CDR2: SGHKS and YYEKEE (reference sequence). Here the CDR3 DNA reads TGTGCCAGCAGCCTGACGGGACAGGGGATGAGGGAAGGCTACACCTTC. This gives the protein CASSLTGQGMREGYTF.

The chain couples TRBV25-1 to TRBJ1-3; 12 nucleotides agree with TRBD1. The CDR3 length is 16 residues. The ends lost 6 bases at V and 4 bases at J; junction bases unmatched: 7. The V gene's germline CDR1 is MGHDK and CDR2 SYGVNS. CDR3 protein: CASSDDGTGGGNTIYF. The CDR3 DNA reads TGTGCCAGCAGCGACGATGGGACAGGGGGCGGAAACACCATATATTTT.

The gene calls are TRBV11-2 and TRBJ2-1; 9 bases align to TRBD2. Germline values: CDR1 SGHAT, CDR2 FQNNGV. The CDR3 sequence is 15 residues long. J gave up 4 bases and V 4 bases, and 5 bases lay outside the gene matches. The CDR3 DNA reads TGTGCCAGCAGCTCACTAGCGGGTCAGTACAATGAGCAGTTCTTC. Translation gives CASSSLAGQYNEQFF.

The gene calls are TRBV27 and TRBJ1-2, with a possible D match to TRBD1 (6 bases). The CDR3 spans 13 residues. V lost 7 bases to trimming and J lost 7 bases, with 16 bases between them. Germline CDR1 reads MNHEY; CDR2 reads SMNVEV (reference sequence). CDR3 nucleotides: TGTGCCAGCACCTCGGGGGGGCGCGGTGGCTACACCTTC. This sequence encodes CASTSGGRGGYTF.

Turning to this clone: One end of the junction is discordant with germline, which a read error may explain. The chain's CDR3 is CASSPRTGARYF. The CDR3 nucleotides read TGTGCCAGCAGCCCTCGGACAGGGGCAAGGTACTTC. The chain combines TRBV11-2 with TRBJ1-2; 9 nucleotides line up with TRBD1. The CDR3 covers 12 residues. CDR1 SGHAT and CDR2 FQNNGV come from the germline V gene. The full variable domain, its missing parts supplied by reference TRBV11-2 and TRBJ1-2, is EAGVAQSPRYKIIEKRQSVAFWCNPISGHATLYWYQQILGQGPKLLIQFQNNGVVDDSQLPKDRFSAERLKGVDSTLKIQPAKLEDSAVYLCASSPRTGARYFGSGTRLTVV.

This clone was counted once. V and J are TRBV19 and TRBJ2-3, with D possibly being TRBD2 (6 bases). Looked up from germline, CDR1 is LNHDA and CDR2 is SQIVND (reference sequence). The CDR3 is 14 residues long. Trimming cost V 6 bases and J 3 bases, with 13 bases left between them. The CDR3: CASSDPGRTDTQYF. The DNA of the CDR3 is TGTGCCAGTAGCGATCCAGGGAGGACAGATACGCAGTATTTT. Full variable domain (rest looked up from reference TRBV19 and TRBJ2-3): DGGITQSPKYLFRKEGQNVTLSCEQNLNHDAMYWYRQDPGQGLRLIYYSQIVNDFQKGDIAEGYSVSREKKESFPLTVTSAQKNPTAFYLCASSDPGRTDTQYFGPGTRLTVL.

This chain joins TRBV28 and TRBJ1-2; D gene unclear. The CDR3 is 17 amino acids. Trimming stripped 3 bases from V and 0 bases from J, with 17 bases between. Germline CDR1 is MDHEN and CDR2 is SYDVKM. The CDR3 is CASSFLTARLTNYGYTF. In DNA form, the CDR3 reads TGTGCCAGCAGTTTCCTAACCGCTCGATTAACTAACTATGGCTACACCTTC.

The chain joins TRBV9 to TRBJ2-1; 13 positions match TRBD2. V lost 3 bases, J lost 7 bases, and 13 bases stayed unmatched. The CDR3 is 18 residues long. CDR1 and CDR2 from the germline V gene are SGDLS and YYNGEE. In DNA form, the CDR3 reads TGTGCCAGCAGCGACAACACGAGGACTAGCGGGAGATTTAATGAGCAGTTCTTC. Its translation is CASSDNTRTSGRFNEQFF. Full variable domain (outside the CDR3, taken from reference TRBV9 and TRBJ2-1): DSGVTQTPKHLITATGQRVTLRCSPRSGDLSVYWYQQSLDQGLQFLIQYYNGEERAKGNILERFSAQQFPDLHSELNLSSLELGDSALYFCASSDNTRTSGRFNEQFFGPGTRLTVL.

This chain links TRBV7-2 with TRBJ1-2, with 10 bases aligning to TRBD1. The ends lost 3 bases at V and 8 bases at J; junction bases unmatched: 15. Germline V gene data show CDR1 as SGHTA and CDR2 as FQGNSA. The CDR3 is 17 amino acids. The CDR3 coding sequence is TGTGCCAGCAGCTTTAGGGGAAAGGACAGGGGGACTCGCGGCTACACCTTC. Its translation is CASSFRGKDRGTRGYTF.

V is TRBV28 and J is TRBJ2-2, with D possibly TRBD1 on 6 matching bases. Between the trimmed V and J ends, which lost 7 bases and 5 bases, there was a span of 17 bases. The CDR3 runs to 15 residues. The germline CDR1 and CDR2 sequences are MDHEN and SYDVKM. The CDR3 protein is CASTPNRVRTGELFF. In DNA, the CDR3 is TGTGCCAGCACCCCAAACAGGGTACGGACCGGGGAGCTGTTTTTT.

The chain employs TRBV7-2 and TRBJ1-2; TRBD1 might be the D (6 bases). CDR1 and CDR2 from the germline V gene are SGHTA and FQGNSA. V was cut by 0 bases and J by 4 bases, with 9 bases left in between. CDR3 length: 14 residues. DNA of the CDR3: TGTGCCAGCAGCTTAGCCAGGGGAAGCTATGGCTACACCTTC. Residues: CASSLARGSYGYTF. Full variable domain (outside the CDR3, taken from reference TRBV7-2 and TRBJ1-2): GAGVSQSPSNKVTEKGKDVELRCDPISGHTALYWYRQSLGQGLEFLIYFQGNSAPDKSGLPSDRFSAERTGGSVSTLTIQRTQQEDSAVYLCASSLARGSYGYTFGSGTRLTVV.